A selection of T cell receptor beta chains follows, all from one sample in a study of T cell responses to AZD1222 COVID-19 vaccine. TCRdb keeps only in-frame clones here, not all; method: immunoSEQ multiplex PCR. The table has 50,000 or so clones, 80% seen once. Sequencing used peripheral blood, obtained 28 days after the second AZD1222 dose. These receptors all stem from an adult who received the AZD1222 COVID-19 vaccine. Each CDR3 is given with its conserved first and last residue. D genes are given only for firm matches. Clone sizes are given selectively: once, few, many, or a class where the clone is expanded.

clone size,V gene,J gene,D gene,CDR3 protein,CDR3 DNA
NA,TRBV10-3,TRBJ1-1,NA,CATQGGDAEAFF,TGTGCCACCCAAGGAGGAGATGCTGAAGCTTTCTTT
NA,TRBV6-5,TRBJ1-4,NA,CASRQDRGRKLFF,TGTGCCAGCAGGCAGGACAGAGGTCGAAAACTGTTTTTT
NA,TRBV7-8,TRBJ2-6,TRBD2,CASSLGDRLAGGRANVLTF,TGTGCCAGCAGCTTAGGGGATCGACTAGCGGGAGGTAGGGCCAACGTCCTGACTTTC
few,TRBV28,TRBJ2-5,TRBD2,CASSLGGGAAQETQYF,TGTGCCAGCAGTTTAGGCGGGGGGGCCGCCCAAGAGACCCAGTACTTC
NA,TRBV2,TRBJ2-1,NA,CASSAVYSSSSYNEQFF,TGTGCCAGCAGTGCGGTATACTCCTCAAGCTCCTACAATGAGCAGTTCTTC
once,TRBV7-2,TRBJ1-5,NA,CASSGDSNQPQHF,TGTGCCAGCAGCGGGGACAGCAATCAGCCCCAGCATTTT
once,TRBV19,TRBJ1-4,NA,CASSISGRARNEKLFF,TGTGCCAGTAGTATATCGGGACGGGCGCGTAATGAAAAACTGTTTTTT
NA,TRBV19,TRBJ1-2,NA,CASTRDLNYGYTF,TGTGCCAGTACGAGGGACCTTAACTATGGCTACACCTTC
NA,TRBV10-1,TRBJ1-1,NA,CAEPGGGVNTEAFF,TGCGCCGAACCGGGCGGGGGTGTGAACACTGAAGCTTTCTTT
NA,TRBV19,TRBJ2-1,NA,CASSAPWSDARNEQFF,TGTGCCAGTAGTGCCCCCTGGTCCGATGCCCGGAATGAGCAGTTCTTC
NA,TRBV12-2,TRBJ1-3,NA,CASRLSDRRNTIYF,TGTGCAAGTCGCCTGTCGGACCGAAGAAACACCATATATTTT
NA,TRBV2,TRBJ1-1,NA,CASTRLGSAAFF,TGTGCCAGCACTAGGTTGGGGTCGGCAGCTTTCTTT
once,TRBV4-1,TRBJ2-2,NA,CASSQQITNTGELFF,TGCGCCAGCAGCCAACAGATTACGAACACCGGGGAGCTGTTTTTT
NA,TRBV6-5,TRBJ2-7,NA,CASDRDWNYEQYF,TGTGCCAGCGATCGGGACTGGAACTACGAGCAGTACTTC
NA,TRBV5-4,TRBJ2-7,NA,CASSLITKPYEQYF,TGTGCCAGCAGCTTGATCACCAAACCTTACGAGCAGTACTTC
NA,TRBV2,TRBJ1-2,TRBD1,CASTAGQDYGYTF,TGTGCCAGCACCGCGGGACAGGACTATGGCTACACCTTC
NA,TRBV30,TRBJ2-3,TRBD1,CAWRSGQGDTQYF,TGTGCCTGGAGGTCGGGACAGGGAGATACGCAGTATTTT
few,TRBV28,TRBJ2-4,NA,CASSPIGDQENIQYF,TGTGCCAGCAGCCCAATAGGGGACCAAGAAAACATTCAGTACTTC
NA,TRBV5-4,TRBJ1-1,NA,CASTRSGRNTEAFF,TGTGCCAGCACCCGAAGTGGCAGGAACACTGAAGCTTTCTTT
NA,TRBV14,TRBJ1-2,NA,CASSQGGSGHYYGYTF,TGTGCCAGCAGCCAAGGGGGGTCAGGACACTACTATGGCTACACCTTC
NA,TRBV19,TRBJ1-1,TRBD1,CATNPQGAFSEAFF,TGTGCCACTAACCCTCAGGGGGCCTTTTCTGAAGCTTTCTTT
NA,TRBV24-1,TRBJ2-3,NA,CATSDRGTDTQYF,TGTGCCACCAGTGACAGGGGCACAGATACGCAGTATTTT
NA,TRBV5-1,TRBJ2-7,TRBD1,CASSPGQAQSYEQYF,TGCGCCAGCAGTCCCGGACAGGCCCAGTCCTACGAGCAGTACTTC
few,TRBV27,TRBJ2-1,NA,CASSLGGRGSPEQFF,TGTGCCAGCAGTTTGGGAGGACGGGGCTCCCCCGAGCAGTTCTTC
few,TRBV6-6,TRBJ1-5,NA,CASSYSQGHQPQHF,TGTGCCAGCAGTTACTCGCAGGGCCATCAGCCCCAGCATTTT
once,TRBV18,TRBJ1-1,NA,CASAQGRDTEAFF,TGTGCCAGCGCCCAGGGTCGGGACACTGAAGCTTTCTTT
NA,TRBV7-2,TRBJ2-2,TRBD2,CASSPGLGTGELFF,TGTGCCAGCAGCCCGGGACTAGGGACCGGGGAGCTGTTTTTT
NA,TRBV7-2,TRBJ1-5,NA,CASRVAGGGGQPQHF,TGTGCCAGCAGGGTGGCCGGGGGGGGAGGTCAGCCCCAGCATTTT
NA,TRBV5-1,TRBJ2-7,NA,CASSLAGGTYEQYF,TGCGCCAGCAGCTTGGCTGGGGGCACCTACGAGCAGTACTTC
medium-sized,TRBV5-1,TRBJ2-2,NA,CASSSGLTNTGELFF,TGCGCCAGCAGCTCGGGACTCACGAACACCGGGGAGCTGTTTTTT
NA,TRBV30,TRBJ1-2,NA,CAWSVYRSFTF,TGTGCCTGGAGTGTTTACAGAAGCTTCACCTTC
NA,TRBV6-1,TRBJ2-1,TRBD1,CASSEWTGDEQFF,TGTGCCAGCAGTGAGTGGACAGGGGATGAGCAGTTCTTC